Listed below are T cell receptor beta chains from one sample, sequenced in a study of cytomegalovirus exposure and HLA in healthy donors. Sequenced by immunoSEQ multiplex PCR; TCRdb stores in-frame clones only, minus some. Of 150,000 to 200,000 clones listed, around 80% are singletons. Sequencing used PBMCs. The origin of the receptors is a woman aged 18-29 years in good health and CMV-seronegative. Each CDR3 is given with its conserved first and last residue. The D gene is left open where the match is weak. The size entry is marked missing in some rows and otherwise reads once, few, many or a size class.

TGTGCCACCAGCAGAGTGACAGGGAATCAGCCCCAGCATTTT | CATSRVTGNQPQHF | TRBJ1-5 | once | TRBD1 | TRBV15
TGTGCCAGCAGCGATGGGGACGGGAGGAGGGGTTGCTTCTTT | CASSDGDGRRGCFF | TRBJ1-1 | NA | NA | TRBV5-6
TGTGCCAGCAGTCCCGGACAGGGGTTTCTCGGTACGCAGTATTTT | CASSPGQGFLGTQYF | TRBJ2-3 | NA | TRBD1 | TRBV6-4
TGTGCCAGCAGCTTAGCTAGCGGGCCCAATGAGCAGTTCTTC | CASSLASGPNEQFF | TRBJ2-1 | NA | TRBD2 | TRBV11-2
TGTGCCAGCAGTTTATGGCCCCCGGTATTAGAGGGGGACACAGATACGCAGTATTTT | CASSLWPPVLEGDTDTQYF | TRBJ2-3 | NA | NA | TRBV28
TGTGCCAGTAGTATGGGTCAGGGAGGCTATGGCTACACCTTC | CASSMGQGGYGYTF | TRBJ1-2 | NA | NA | TRBV19
TGTGCCAGCAGTTCACAGGGGACCCTACCTGGAAACACCATATATTTT | CASSSQGTLPGNTIYF | TRBJ1-3 | NA | TRBD1 | TRBV6-5
TGTGCCAGTAGTCCCGGGGGGACAGGGTTTAAGGGAACTGAAGCTTTCTTT | CASSPGGTGFKGTEAFF | TRBJ1-1 | NA | TRBD1 | TRBV19
TGTGCCAGCAGCTTAGTAGCGGGGGTTTACGAGCAGTACTTC | CASSLVAGVYEQYF | TRBJ2-7 | NA | TRBD2 | TRBV7-2
TGTGCCAGTAGTACCGGGGAGGGCGGGAGCTATGGCTACACCTTC | CASSTGEGGSYGYTF | TRBJ1-2 | NA | NA | TRBV19
TGTGCCAGCTCACTTAATTCGGCGGGGGCTTCACCCCTCCACTTT | CASSLNSAGASPLHF | TRBJ1-6 | NA | NA | TRBV18
TGTGCCAGCAGCCACCCTGGGGGCTCTGGCTACACCTTC | CASSHPGGSGYTF | TRBJ1-2 | NA | NA | TRBV14
TGCGCCAGCAGCATCCTCGGGACAACTCATAATTCACCCCTCCACTTT | CASSILGTTHNSPLHF | TRBJ1-6 | once | NA | TRBV5-1
TGCGCCAGCAGCCCCCAGGGAGGTATAAACACCATATATTTT | CASSPQGGINTIYF | TRBJ1-3 | NA | NA | TRBV5-1
TGTGCCAGCAGCGGAAACAGGGCCTTCGGCAAAAACATTCAGTACTTC | CASSGNRAFGKNIQYF | TRBJ2-4 | NA | NA | TRBV9
TGTGCCAGCAGCCCAACACCGAACACTGAAGCTTTCTTT | CASSPTPNTEAFF | TRBJ1-1 | NA | NA | TRBV7-3
TGTGCCAGCAGTATACAGGGTTTAGAAAAACTGTTTTTT | CASSIQGLEKLFF | TRBJ1-4 | NA | NA | TRBV6-1
TGTGCCAGCAGCTCGTACGGGGACACAGATACGCAGTATTTT | CASSSYGDTDTQYF | TRBJ2-3 | NA | NA | TRBV5-4
TGTGCCAGTAGTATTAGACACACCAGCTACGAGCAGTACTTC | CASSIRHTSYEQYF | TRBJ2-7 | NA | NA | TRBV19
TGTGCCAGCAGCTTGGATAGCGGGGCAGAGACCCAGTACTTC | CASSLDSGAETQYF | TRBJ2-5 | NA | TRBD2 | TRBV13
TGTGCCAGCAGCTTAGCGGCAGGGAACAATCAGCCCCAGCATTTT | CASSLAAGNNQPQHF | TRBJ1-5 | few | NA | TRBV7-2
TGTGCCAGCAGCTTGCAACGGCGGTCAACAGGGGATCTGTCACCCCTCCACTTT | CASSLQRRSTGDLSPLHF | TRBJ1-6 | NA | TRBD1 | TRBV5-4
TGCGCCAGCAGCCAAGACCCCCAGGGGGCTTTCCGGAAAGGAAAACTGTTTTTT | CASSQDPQGAFRKGKLFF | TRBJ1-4 | NA | TRBD1 | TRBV4-1
TGTGCCAGCAGCCAAGAGGGGTGGACAGCGTATGAAGCTTTCTTT | CASSQEGWTAYEAFF | TRBJ1-1 | NA | NA | TRBV4-2
TGTGCCAGCAGCTCCGGACAGGTTACCTACGAGCAGTACTTC | CASSSGQVTYEQYF | TRBJ2-7 | NA | TRBD1 | TRBV7-8
TGCGCCAGCAGCCAAGATGGAGGACAGGGGGCGAGTGAGCAGTACTTC | CASSQDGGQGASEQYF | TRBJ2-7 | NA | TRBD1 | TRBV4-1
TGTGCCAGCAGTGCTCGGTCACAGGCTAACTATGGCTACACCTTC | CASSARSQANYGYTF | TRBJ1-2 | NA | NA | TRBV6-1
TGTGCCAGCAGCCCAGGGGATGGCTACACCTTC | CASSPGDGYTF | TRBJ1-2 | NA | NA | TRBV6-5
TGTGCCAGCAGTTTTTTAGCGGGGGGCTACGAGCAGTACTTC | CASSFLAGGYEQYF | TRBJ2-7 | NA | TRBD2 | TRBV28
TGTGCCAGCAGCCAAGATTGGAGAGGACAGTACTTC | CASSQDWRGQYF | TRBJ2-7 | NA | NA | TRBV14
TGTGCCAGCAGACCCACCCTAGCGTCCTACGAGCAGTACTTC | CASRPTLASYEQYF | TRBJ2-7 | NA | NA | TRBV21-1
TGTGCCAGCAGCTTGGGGACAGGATCATATGGCTACACCTTC | CASSLGTGSYGYTF | TRBJ1-2 | once | TRBD1 | TRBV5-4
TGTGCCAGCAGCGTTCTAGCGGGGGGGCCGATCATTGGCGCCGAGCAGTACTTC | CASSVLAGGPIIGAEQYF | TRBJ2-7 | NA | TRBD2 | TRBV9
TGTGCCAGCAGTGCGTATGACACTGAAGCTTTCTTT | CASSAYDTEAFF | TRBJ1-1 | NA | NA | TRBV7-9
TGTGCCAGCAGTTCAGGGGGACTCTCTGGAAACACCATATATTTT | CASSSGGLSGNTIYF | TRBJ1-3 | NA | TRBD1 | TRBV6-5
TGTGCCAGCAAGGTGGCCGGGACAGGGTATAATTCACCCCTCCACTTT | CASKVAGTGYNSPLHF | TRBJ1-6 | few | TRBD1 | TRBV28
TGTGCCAGCAGCGAGCGGGGACAGGGAGCCGGGGCCAACGTCCTGACTTTC | CASSERGQGAGANVLTF | TRBJ2-6 | few | TRBD1 | TRBV7-6
TGTGCCAGCAGCTTAGATGTGGCAGCGTACAATGAGCAGTTCTTC | CASSLDVAAYNEQFF | TRBJ2-1 | NA | NA | TRBV11-2
TGTGCCAGCAGGTCGGGACAGACTGGAAACACCATATATTTT | CASRSGQTGNTIYF | TRBJ1-3 | NA | TRBD1 | TRBV6-5
TGTGCCAGCAGTTTGGTGGGGGGCACCGGGGAGCTGTTTTTT | CASSLVGGTGELFF | TRBJ2-2 | NA | NA | TRBV28
TGTGCCAGCAGTTACGGCCAGGGTTACAATGAGCAGTTCTTC | CASSYGQGYNEQFF | TRBJ2-1 | NA | NA | TRBV6-6
TGTGCCAGCTCACCACTTACAGGCGCCGGCTACACCTTC | CASSPLTGAGYTF | TRBJ1-2 | NA | NA | TRBV18
TGTGCTAGCAGCTCCGGAGTCCTCAGCGAGCAGTACTTC | CASSSGVLSEQYF | TRBJ2-7 | NA | NA | TRBV7-7
TGTGCCAGCAGCTTGGGTTTAACTCAAACGCAGTATTTT | CASSLGLTQTQYF | TRBJ2-3 | NA | NA | TRBV5-4
TGCGCCAGCAGCTTGGAGACAGGGGTGGGCACTGAAGCTTTCTTT | CASSLETGVGTEAFF | TRBJ1-1 | NA | TRBD1 | TRBV5-1
TGTGCCAGTAGTATCGCCCGGACAGGGGGACGCAATCAGCCCCAGCATTTT | CASSIARTGGRNQPQHF | TRBJ1-5 | once | TRBD1 | TRBV19
TGTGCCAGCATCGGGGCCAAAAACATTCAGTACTTC | CASIGAKNIQYF | TRBJ2-4 | NA | NA | TRBV11-2
TGTGCCAGAACAACCGGGACAGCTTGGGCCTTC | CARTTGTAWAF | TRBJ1-2 | once | TRBD1 | TRBV28
TGTGCCAGCAGTCCCCGCGGACAGGGCGATGAGCAGTTCTTC | CASSPRGQGDEQFF | TRBJ2-1 | few | TRBD1 | TRBV6-5
TGTGCCAGCAGCCCCCCGAAGACTCGAAGTAACTATGGCTACACCTTC | CASSPPKTRSNYGYTF | TRBJ1-2 | once | NA | TRBV14
TGTGCCAGCAGCCAAGACCACATTAACTATGGCTACACCTTC | CASSQDHINYGYTF | TRBJ1-2 | NA | NA | TRBV14
TGTGCCAGCCTAAAACCCCCTAGCACAGATACGCAGTATTTT | CASLKPPSTDTQYF | TRBJ2-3 | NA | NA | TRBV2